The clone carrying this T cell receptor beta chain was found many times. The CDR3 runs to 11 residues. With 4 bases removed from V and 7 bases from J, the gap between germline ends came to 6 bases. Per the germline V gene, CDR1 is ENHRY and CDR2 is SYGVKD. As processed by the authors: ImmunoSEQ output held junction-only sequences without quality scores, so filtering differed. Profiled with immunoSEQ multiplex PCR; TCRdb holds only in-frame clones, not every one. The V and J calls and clone size were taken over from that table, and D and trimming were inferred from the DNA. This table has 800,000 to 1,200,000 clones, approximately 80% appearing once. This record comes from a study of shared clonotypes between healthy human individuals. About the study: A couple of women and a few men aged 18 to 49 made up the donors.

The specimen was memory CD4+ T cells from PBMCs. Subset meaning: CD45RA-negative fraction. The clonotype originates from a man younger than 30 in good health. Some clones in this sample may be carry-over from other donors' samples. The V call is TRBV10-3, the J call TRBJ2-3; D is possibly TRBD1 (5 bases). The CDR3, as DNA: TGTGCCATCAGTGCAGGGTATACGCAGTATTTT. It is translated as CAISAGYTQYF.